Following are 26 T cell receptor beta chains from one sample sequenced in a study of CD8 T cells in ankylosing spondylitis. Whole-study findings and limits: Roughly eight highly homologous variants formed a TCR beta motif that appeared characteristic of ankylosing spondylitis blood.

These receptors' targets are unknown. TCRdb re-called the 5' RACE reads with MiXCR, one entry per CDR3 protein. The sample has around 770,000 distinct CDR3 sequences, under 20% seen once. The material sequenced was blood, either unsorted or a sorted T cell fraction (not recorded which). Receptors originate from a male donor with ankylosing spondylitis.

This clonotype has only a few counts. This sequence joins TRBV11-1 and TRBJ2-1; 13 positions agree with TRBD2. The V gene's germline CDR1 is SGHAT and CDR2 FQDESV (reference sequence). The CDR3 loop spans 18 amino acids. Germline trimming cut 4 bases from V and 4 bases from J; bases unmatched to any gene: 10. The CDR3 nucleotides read TGTGCCAGCAGCTCAGGACTAGCGGGAGTTCGCGGTTACAATGAGCAGTTCTTC. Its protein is CASSSGLAGVRGYNEQFF. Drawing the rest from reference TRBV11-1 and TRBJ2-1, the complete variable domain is EAEVAQSPRYKITEKSQAVAFWCDPISGHATLYWYRQILGQGPELLVQFQDESVVDDSQLPKDRFSAERLKGVDSTLKIQPAELGDSAMYLCASSSGLAGVRGYNEQFFGPGTRLTVL.

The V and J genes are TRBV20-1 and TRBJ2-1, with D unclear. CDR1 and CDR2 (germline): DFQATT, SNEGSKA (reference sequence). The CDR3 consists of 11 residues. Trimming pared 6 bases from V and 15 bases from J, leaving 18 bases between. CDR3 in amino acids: CSALPGPGPFF. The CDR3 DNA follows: TGCAGTGCCTTACCGGGCCCCGGTCCGTTCTTC.

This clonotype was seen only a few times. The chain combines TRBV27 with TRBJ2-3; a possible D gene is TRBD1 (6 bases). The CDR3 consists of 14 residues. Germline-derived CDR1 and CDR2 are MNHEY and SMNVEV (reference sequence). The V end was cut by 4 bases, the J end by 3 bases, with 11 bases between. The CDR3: CASSYRAITDTQYF. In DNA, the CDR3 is TGTGCCAGCAGTTACAGGGCGATTACAGATACGCAGTATTTT.

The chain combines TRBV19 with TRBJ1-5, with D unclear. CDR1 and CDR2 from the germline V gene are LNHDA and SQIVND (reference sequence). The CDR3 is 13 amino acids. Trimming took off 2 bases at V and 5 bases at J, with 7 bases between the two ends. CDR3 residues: CASSISGDQPQHF. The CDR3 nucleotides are TGTGCCAGTAGTATATCTGGAGATCAGCCCCAGCATTTT.

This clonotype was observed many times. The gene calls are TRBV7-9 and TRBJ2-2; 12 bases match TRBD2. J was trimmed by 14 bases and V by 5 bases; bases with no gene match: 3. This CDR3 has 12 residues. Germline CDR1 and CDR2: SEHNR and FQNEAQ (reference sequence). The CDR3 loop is CASSRTSGILFF. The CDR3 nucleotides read TGTGCCAGCAGCCGGACTAGCGGGATTCTGTTTTTT.

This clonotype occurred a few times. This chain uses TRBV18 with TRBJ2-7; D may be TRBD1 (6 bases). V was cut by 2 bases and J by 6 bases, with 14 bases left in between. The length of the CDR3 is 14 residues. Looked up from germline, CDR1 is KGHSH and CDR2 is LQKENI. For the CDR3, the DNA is TGTGCCAGCTCACCAGGGGATCAGGGGTTCGAGCAGTACTTC. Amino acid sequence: CASSPGDQGFEQYF. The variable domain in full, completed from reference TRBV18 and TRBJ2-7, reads NAGVMQNPRHLVRRRGQEARLRCSPMKGHSHVYWYRQLPEEGLKFMVYLQKENIIDESGMPKERFSAEFPKEGPSILRIQQVVRGDSAAYFCASSPGDQGFEQYFGPGTRLTVT.

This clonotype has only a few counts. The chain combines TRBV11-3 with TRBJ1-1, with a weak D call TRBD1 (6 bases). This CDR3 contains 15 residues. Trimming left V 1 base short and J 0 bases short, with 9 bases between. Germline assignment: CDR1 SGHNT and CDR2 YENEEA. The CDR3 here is CASSLGGDMNTEAFF. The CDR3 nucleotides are TGTGCCAGCAGCTTAGGCGGGGACATGAACACTGAAGCTTTCTTT.

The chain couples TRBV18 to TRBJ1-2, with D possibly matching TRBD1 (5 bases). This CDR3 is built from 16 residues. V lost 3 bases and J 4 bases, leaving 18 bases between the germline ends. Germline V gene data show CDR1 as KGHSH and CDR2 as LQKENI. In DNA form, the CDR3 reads TGTGCCAGCTCACCGTTAGGGACCCAGGACCCCTATGGCTACACCTTC. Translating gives CASSPLGTQDPYGYTF.

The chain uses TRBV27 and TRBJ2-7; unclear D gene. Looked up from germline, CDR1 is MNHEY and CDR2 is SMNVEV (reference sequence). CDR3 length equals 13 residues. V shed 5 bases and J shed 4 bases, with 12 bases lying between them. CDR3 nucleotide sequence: TGTGCCAGCAGTAATGGCCCTGGGTACGAGCAGTACTTC. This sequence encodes CASSNGPGYEQYF.

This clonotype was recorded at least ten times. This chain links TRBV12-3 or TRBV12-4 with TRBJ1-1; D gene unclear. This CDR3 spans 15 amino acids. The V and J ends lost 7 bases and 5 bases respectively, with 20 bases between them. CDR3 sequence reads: CASNFGVEGGTEAFF. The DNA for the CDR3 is TGTGCCAGCAATTTTGGTGTGGAGGGCGGGACTGAAGCTTTCTTT.

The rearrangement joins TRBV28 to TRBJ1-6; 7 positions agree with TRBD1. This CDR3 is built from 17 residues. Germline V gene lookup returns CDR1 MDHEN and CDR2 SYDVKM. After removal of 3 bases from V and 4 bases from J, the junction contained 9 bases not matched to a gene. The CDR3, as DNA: TGTGCCAGCAGTTTTCCCCCGGGACAGCAGTATAATTCACCCCTCCACTTT. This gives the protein CASSFPPGQQYNSPLHF.

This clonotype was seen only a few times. This CDR3 reads CASRPQGKGSEKLFF. The DNA for the CDR3 is TGTGCCAGCAGGCCTCAGGGGAAGGGGAGCGAAAAACTGTTTTTT. The genes are TRBV28 and TRBJ1-4; D is possibly TRBD1 (6 bases). The CDR3 consists of 15 residues. The V gene's germline CDR1 is MDHEN and CDR2 SYDVKM. The V and J ends lost 6 bases and 8 bases respectively, with 19 bases between them.

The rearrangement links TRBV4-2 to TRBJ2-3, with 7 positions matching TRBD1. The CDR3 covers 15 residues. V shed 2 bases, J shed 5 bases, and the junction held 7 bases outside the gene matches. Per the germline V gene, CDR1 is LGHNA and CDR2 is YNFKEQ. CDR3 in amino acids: CASSQPRGQGDTQYF. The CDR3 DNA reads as TGTGCCAGCAGCCAACCAAGGGGGCAGGGAGATACGCAGTATTTT.

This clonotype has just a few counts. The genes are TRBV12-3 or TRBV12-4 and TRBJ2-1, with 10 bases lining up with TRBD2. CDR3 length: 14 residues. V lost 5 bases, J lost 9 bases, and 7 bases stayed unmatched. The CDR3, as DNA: TGTGCCAGCAGTCCCCCGGGACTAGCGATTGAGCAGTTCTTC. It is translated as CASSPPGLAIEQFF.

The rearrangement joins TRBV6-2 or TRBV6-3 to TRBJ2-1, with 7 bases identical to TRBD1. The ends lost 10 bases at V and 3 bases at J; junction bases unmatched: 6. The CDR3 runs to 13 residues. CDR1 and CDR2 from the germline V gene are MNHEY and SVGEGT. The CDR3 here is CATDRDSYNEQFF. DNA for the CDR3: TGTGCCACCGACCGGGACAGCTACAATGAGCAGTTCTTC.

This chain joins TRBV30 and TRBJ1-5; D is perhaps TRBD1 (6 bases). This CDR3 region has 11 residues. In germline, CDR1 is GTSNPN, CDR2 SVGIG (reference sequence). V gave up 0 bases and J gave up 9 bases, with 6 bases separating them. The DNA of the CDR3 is TGTGCCTGGAGTGTAGGGGGGCCCCAGCATTTT. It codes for CAWSVGGPQHF.

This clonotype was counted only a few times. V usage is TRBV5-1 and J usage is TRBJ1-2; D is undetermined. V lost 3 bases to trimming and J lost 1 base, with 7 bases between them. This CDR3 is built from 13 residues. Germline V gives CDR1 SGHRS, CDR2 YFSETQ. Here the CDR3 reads CASSSTNNYGYTF. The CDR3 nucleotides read TGCGCCAGCAGCTCAACCAATAACTATGGCTACACCTTC.

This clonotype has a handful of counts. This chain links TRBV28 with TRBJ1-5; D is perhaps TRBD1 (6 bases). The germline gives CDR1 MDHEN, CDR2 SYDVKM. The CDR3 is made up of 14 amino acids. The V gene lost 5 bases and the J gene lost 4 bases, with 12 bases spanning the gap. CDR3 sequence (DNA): TGTGCCAGCAGTACAGGGTCTTTAAATCAGCCCCAGCATTTT. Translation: CASSTGSLNQPQHF.

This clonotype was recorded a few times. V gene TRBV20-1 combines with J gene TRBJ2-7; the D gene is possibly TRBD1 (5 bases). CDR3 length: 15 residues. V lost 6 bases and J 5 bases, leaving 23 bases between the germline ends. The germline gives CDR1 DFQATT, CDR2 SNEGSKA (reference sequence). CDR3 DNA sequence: TGCAGTGCCCCAAACCCGGGCAGGGTAAGGAACGAGCAGTACTTC. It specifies CSAPNPGRVRNEQYF.

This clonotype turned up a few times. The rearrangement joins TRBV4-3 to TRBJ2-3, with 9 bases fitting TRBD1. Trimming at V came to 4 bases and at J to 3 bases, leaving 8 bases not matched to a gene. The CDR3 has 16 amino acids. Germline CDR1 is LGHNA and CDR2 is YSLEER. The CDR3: CASSLNTGQGTDTQYF. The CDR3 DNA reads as TGCGCCAGCAGCCTAAATACGGGACAGGGTACAGATACGCAGTATTTT.

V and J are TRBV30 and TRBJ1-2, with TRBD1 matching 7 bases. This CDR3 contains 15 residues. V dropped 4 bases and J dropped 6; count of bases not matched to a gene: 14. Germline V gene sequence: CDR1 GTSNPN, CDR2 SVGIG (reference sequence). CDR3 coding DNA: TGTGCCTGGAACCCAGGACAGGCTCGGAGGGATGGCTACACCTTC. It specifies CAWNPGQARRDGYTF.

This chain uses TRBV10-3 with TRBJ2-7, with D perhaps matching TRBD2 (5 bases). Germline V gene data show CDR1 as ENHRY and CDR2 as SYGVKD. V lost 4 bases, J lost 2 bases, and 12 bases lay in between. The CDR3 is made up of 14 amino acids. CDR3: CAISVQSGPYEQYF. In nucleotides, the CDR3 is TGTGCCATCAGTGTTCAGAGCGGCCCCTACGAGCAGTACTTC.

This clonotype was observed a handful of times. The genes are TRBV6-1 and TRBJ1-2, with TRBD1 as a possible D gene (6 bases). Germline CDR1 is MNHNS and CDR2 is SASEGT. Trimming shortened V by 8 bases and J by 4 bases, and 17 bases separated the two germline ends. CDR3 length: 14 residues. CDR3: CASRVQGGIYGYTF. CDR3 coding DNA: TGTGCCAGCCGAGTACAGGGTGGGATCTATGGCTACACCTTC.

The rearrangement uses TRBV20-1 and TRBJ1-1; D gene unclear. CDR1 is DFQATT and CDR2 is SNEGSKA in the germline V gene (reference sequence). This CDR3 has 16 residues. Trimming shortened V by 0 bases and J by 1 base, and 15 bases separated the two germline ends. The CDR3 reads CSARESSRRRNTEAFF. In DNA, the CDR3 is TGCAGTGCTAGAGAGTCGTCCCGGCGTAGGAACACTGAAGCTTTCTTT.

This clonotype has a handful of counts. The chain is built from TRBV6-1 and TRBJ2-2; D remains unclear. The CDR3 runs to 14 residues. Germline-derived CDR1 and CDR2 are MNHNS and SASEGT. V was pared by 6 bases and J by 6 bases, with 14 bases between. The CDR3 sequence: CASRFEALAGELFF. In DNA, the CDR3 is TGTGCCAGCAGGTTCGAGGCGTTGGCCGGGGAGCTGTTTTTT.

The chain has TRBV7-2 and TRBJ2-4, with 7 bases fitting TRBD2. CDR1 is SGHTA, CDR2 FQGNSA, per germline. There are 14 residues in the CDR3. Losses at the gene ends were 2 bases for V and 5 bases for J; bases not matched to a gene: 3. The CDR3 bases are TGTGCCAGCAGCTTACGGGGGAGGGAAAACATTCAGTACTTC. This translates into CASSLRGRENIQYF.